The present TCR beta chain was sequenced within a study of cytomegalovirus exposure and HLA in healthy donors. Whole-study results and caveats: As was reported, the classifier diagnosed cytomegalovirus status with high specificity and sensitivity.

It was with 60 Vbeta and 13 Jbeta primers that the PCR ran. TCRdb's table, derived via immunoSEQ multiplex PCR, lists solely in-frame clones and lacks some. The table records around 200,000 clones, roughly four fifths of them present only once. The CDR3 sequence is 15 residues long. With 0 bases removed from V and 2 bases from J, the gap between germline ends came to 10 bases. Germline loops: CDR1 ENHRY, CDR2 SYGVKD. Concerning this clone itself: The target antigen is unknown.

Sequenced material: PBMCs. This receptor was identified in a man aged 45-65 years in good health and CMV-seronegative. The rearrangement uses TRBV10-3 and TRBJ2-5; D perhaps matches TRBD1 (5 bases). CDR3 in DNA: TGTGCCATCAGTGAGTCCGACAGTCAACAAGAGACCCAGTACTTC. It yields the protein CAISESDSQQETQYF.